Below, 20 T cell receptor beta chains from the same sample are listed, as sequenced in a study of CD8+ T cells in alopecia areata. Investigators isolated RNA and reverse transcribed it into cDNA to act as the sequencing template. Using immunoSEQ multiplex PCR, the repertoire was profiled, and TCRdb retains in-frame clones only, with some absent. The top ten clones hold around 0.44% of a sample with under 150,000 clones, 50% to 55% of them seen once. As for treatment: oral pan-JAK inhibitor, 5-10 mg twice daily. The sequenced sample was CD4+ T cells sorted from blood, obtained at week 4, from a patient treated with tofacitinib. The receptors come from a human donor with alopecia areata.

The rearrangement uses TRBV29-1 and TRBJ2-1; TRBD1 aligns across 11 bases. Losses at the gene ends were 8 bases for V and 7 bases for J; bases not matched to a gene: 13. This CDR3 has 15 amino acids. CDR1 and CDR2 from the germline V gene are SQVTM and ANQGSEA. The CDR3 DNA reads TGCAGCACCTGGACAGGGGGCTTTTGGGGAAATGAGCAGTTCTTC. Translating it yields CSTWTGGFWGNEQFF.

The chain carries TRBV30 and TRBJ2-3, with D unresolved. The CDR3 runs 10 residues. Germline V lookup: CDR1 GTSNPN, CDR2 SVGIG (reference sequence). The CDR3 coding sequence is TGTGCTTTGGGCACAGATACGCAGTATTTT. Translated, it gives CALGTDTQYF.

The chain couples TRBV7-9 to TRBJ1-1; D gene unclear. The V end was cut by 4 bases, the J end by 1 base, with 16 bases between. The CDR3 runs 16 residues. Per the germline V gene, CDR1 is SEHNR and CDR2 is FQNEAQ (reference sequence). CDR3 sequence reads: CASSSLLDGENTEAFF. CDR3 nucleotide sequence: TGTGCCAGCAGCTCCCTTTTAGATGGGGAGAACACTGAAGCTTTCTTT.

The genes are TRBV5-1 and TRBJ2-1; TRBD1 aligns across 7 bases. Looked up from germline, CDR1 is SGHRS and CDR2 is YFSETQ. This CDR3 has 15 amino acids. The V segment lost 6 bases and the J segment 4 bases; nucleotides outside the gene matches: 10. CDR3 sequence reads: CASTDPDRFYNEQFF. The CDR3 DNA follows: TGCGCCAGCACCGACCCGGACAGGTTTTACAATGAGCAGTTCTTC.

The gene calls are TRBV29-1 and TRBJ2-3; D gene ambiguous. In germline, CDR1 is SQVTM, CDR2 ANQGSEA. The CDR3 has 12 residues. With 6 bases removed from V and 2 bases from J, the gap between germline ends came to 9 bases. CDR3: CSVSRDTDTQYF. In nucleotides, the CDR3 is TGCAGCGTCTCAAGGGACACAGATACGCAGTATTTT.

The chain uses TRBV30 and TRBJ2-1, with D uncertain. Trimming removed 0 bases from V and 10 bases from J, with 7 bases in between. Germline V gene data show CDR1 as GTSNPN and CDR2 as SVGIG (reference sequence). The CDR3 is made up of 11 amino acids. CDR3 sequence reads: CAWSVLWEQFF. CDR3 bases: TGTGCCTGGAGTGTACTTTGGGAGCAGTTCTTC.

The chain employs TRBV10-2 and TRBJ1-6; D is uncertain. CDR1 and CDR2 from the germline V gene are WSHSY and SAAADI. The CDR3 covers 12 residues. The germline V and J ends were trimmed by 0 bases and 10 bases, with 4 bases remaining between them. CDR3 in DNA: TGCGCCAGCAGTGAGTCTAAATCACCCCTCCACTTT. Translation gives CASSESKSPLHF.

The rearrangement joins TRBV30 to TRBJ1-5; D unresolved. Germline CDR1 reads GTSNPN; CDR2 reads SVGIG (reference sequence). The CDR3 totals 13 residues. Deletions cut 2 bases from V and 3 bases from J, with 8 bases between. CDR3 amino acids: CAWSNGNNQPQHF. CDR3 sequence (DNA): TGTGCCTGGAGTAACGGAAACAATCAGCCCCAGCATTTT.

J is TRBJ1-2 and V is TRBV7-9; 9 bases are shared with TRBD1. Trimming cost V 5 bases and J 6 bases; bases outside gene matches: 10. CDR3 length: 15 amino acids. Germline V gene data show CDR1 as SEHNR and CDR2 as FQNEAQ (reference sequence). As DNA, the CDR3 is TGTGCCAGCAGCCGCCCCCCGGGACAGGGAAATGGCTACACCTTC. Its translation is CASSRPPGQGNGYTF.

This chain uses TRBV4-1 with TRBJ2-2; 10 bases fit TRBD1. This CDR3 region has 16 residues. The V and J ends lost 4 bases and 4 bases, in that order; junction bases with no gene match: 6. Germline CDR1 MGHRA, CDR2 YSYEKL. In DNA form, the CDR3 reads TGCGCCAGCAGCCCTTTAGGGACAGGGGTCACCGGGGAGCTGTTTTTT. Translated: CASSPLGTGVTGELFF.

On this clone: At one end the junction does not follow the germline gene, possibly because of a read error. The chain has TRBV2 and TRBJ2-1; 11 bases match TRBD2. Per the germline V gene, CDR1 is SNHLY and CDR2 is FYNNEI. The CDR3 runs to 15 residues. The CDR3 protein is CASREVAGGQDEQFF. The CDR3 coding sequence is TGTGCCAGCAGGGAAGTAGCGGGGGGGCAGGATGAGCAGTTCTTC.

This sequence joins TRBV7-9 and TRBJ2-7; D tentatively fits TRBD1 or TRBD2 (5 bases each). V was clipped by 6 bases and J by 7 bases, with 16 bases between them. Germline-derived CDR1 and CDR2 are SEHNR and FQNEAQ (reference sequence). The CDR3 has 13 residues. CDR3 nucleotides: TGTGCCAGCAGTCAGACCATCGAGGGGGAGCAGTACTTC. It specifies CASSQTIEGEQYF.

This clone was counted a few times. The chain carries TRBV30 and TRBJ1-5, with 10 positions matching TRBD1. Germline trimming cut 1 base from V and 6 bases from J; bases unmatched to any gene: 6. The CDR3 runs to 15 residues. Germline lookup yields CDR1 GTSNPN and CDR2 SVGIG (reference sequence). CDR3 residues: CAWSAGTGVRQPQHF. The CDR3 nucleotides read TGTGCCTGGAGTGCCGGGACAGGGGTACGTCAGCCCCAGCATTTT.

The rearrangement uses TRBV5-6 and TRBJ2-3, with 9 bases identical to TRBD1. Germline loops: CDR1 SGHDT, CDR2 YYEEEE. Trimming cost V 4 bases and J 5 bases; bases outside gene matches: 11. The CDR3 contains 16 residues. Here the CDR3 reads CASSPADRGFGDTQYF. CDR3 nucleotide sequence: TGTGCCAGCAGCCCTGCGGACAGGGGCTTTGGAGATACGCAGTATTTT.

J is TRBJ1-1 and V is TRBV7-9; TRBD1 might be the D (5 bases). Germline V gene sequence: CDR1 SEHNR, CDR2 FQNEAQ (reference sequence). Trimming shortened V by 4 bases and J by 6 bases, and 21 bases separated the two germline ends. This CDR3 has 16 amino acids. The CDR3 spells CASSWTAGGRMAEAFF. Written as DNA, the CDR3 is TGTGCCAGCAGCTGGACCGCTGGGGGTAGAATGGCTGAAGCTTTCTTT.

This sequence joins TRBV9 and TRBJ1-1; D ambiguous. Per germline, CDR1 SGDLS and CDR2 YYNGEE. CDR3 size: 15 residues. Trimming left V 0 bases short and J 1 base short, with 10 bases between. The DNA for the CDR3 is TGTGCCAGCAGCGTAGAGGCAGATCGGAACACTGAAGCTTTCTTT. Its translation: CASSVEADRNTEAFF.

This clone was counted a few times. This sequence joins TRBV28 and TRBJ2-7; 10 bases map to TRBD2. The CDR3 has 14 amino acids. Looked up from germline, CDR1 is MDHEN and CDR2 is SYDVKM. Germline trimming cut 5 bases from V and 5 bases from J; bases unmatched to any gene: 6. The CDR3 DNA follows: TGTGCCAGCAGTCCTGGGACTAGCGTCAACGAGCAGTACTTC. Translation gives CASSPGTSVNEQYF.

V usage is TRBV30 and J usage is TRBJ1-3; D is unclear. This CDR3 is 12 amino acids long. CDR1 and CDR2 (germline): GTSNPN, SVGIG (reference sequence). Between the trimmed V and J ends, which lost 1 base and 11 bases, there was a span of 12 bases. In DNA, the CDR3 is TGTGCCTGGAGTGAGGTCGGAGTCGCCATATATTTT. Its protein is CAWSEVGVAIYF.

The genes are TRBV5-1 and TRBJ1-2; 7 nucleotides agree with TRBD1. The CDR3 consists of 15 residues. The germline V gene encodes CDR1 SGHRS and CDR2 YFSETQ. The J segment lost 0 bases and the V segment lost 7 bases, leaving 9 bases of the junction unmatched. This chain's CDR3 is CASSPGDSSNYGYTF. In nucleotides, the CDR3 is TGCGCCAGCTCCCCAGGGGACAGTTCTAACTATGGCTACACCTTC.

The chain employs TRBV29-1 and TRBJ2-1, with D uncertain. This CDR3 comprises 12 residues. V dropped 1 base and J dropped 4 bases, with 5 bases sitting between them. Germline CDR1 reads SQVTM; CDR2 reads ANQGSEA. This CDR3 reads CSVEARYNEQFF. As DNA, the CDR3 is TGCAGCGTTGAAGCCAGGTACAATGAGCAGTTCTTC.